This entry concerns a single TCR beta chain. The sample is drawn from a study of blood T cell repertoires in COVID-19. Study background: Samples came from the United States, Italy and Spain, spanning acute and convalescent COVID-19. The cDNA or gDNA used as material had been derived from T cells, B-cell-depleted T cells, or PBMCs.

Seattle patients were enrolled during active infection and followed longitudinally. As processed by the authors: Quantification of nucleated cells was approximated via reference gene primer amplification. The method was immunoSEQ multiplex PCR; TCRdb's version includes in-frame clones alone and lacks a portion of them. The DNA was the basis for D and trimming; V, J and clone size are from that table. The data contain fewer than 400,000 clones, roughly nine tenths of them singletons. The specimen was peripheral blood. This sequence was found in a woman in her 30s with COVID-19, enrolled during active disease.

In DNA form, the CDR3 reads TGTGCCAGCAGTTTCCTCGTTCGAAGCAATGAAAAACTGTTTTTT. Its protein is CASSFLVRSNEKLFF. The chain combines TRBV6-5 with TRBJ1-4; D ambiguous. V lost 4 bases and J 5 bases, leaving 14 bases between the germline ends. Germline V gives CDR1 MNHEY, CDR2 SVGAGI. This CDR3 has 15 amino acids.